The T cell receptor beta chain under discussion was sequenced for a study of blood T cell repertoires in COVID-19. Sequencing used immunoSEQ multiplex PCR; TCRdb keeps in-frame clones, though not all of them. The table includes under 200,000 clones, 86% detected once. V lost 2 bases and J lost 5, with 9 bases in between. Germline assignment: CDR1 SGHDN and CDR2 FVKESK. This CDR3 region has 14 residues. The receptor was derived from a man aged 40-55 years with acute COVID-19. This chain connects TRBV14 to TRBJ1-4, with a weak D call TRBD1 (6 bases). The sequenced sample was PBMCs or T cells enriched from blood (not recorded which). The CDR3 loop reads CASSQPDRNEKLFF. CDR3 coding DNA: TGTGCCAGCAGCCAACCGGACAGAAATGAAAAACTGTTTTTT.